This TCR beta chain was recorded in a study of blood T cells in healthy people across ages. There are many counts of this clonotype. Its antigen remains unknown. One junction end does not reproduce the germline sequence, and a read error may be involved. Study findings and constraints: Unsorted PBMCs prevented conclusive naive versus antigen-experienced comparison. Strongly correlated with naive T cell percentage was TCR beta diversity.

The CDR3 has 14 amino acids. Germline V lookup: CDR1 SEHNR, CDR2 FQNEAQ (reference sequence). With a J-beta primer mix and a sample-barcoded 5' primer, a second PCR ran roughly 6 to 11 cycles. One entry per CDR3 protein results from TCRdb running MiXCR on the 5' RACE reads. The sample holds approximately 830,000 distinct CDR3 sequences, less than 80% seen once. The source material was blood. The chain couples TRBV7-9 to TRBJ2-1, with TRBD2 matching 11 bases. This TCR was sampled from a man aged 25-45 years in good health. The CDR3 sequence is CASSLSGGANEQFF. The DNA for the CDR3 is TGCGCCAGCAGCCTTAGCGGGGGGGCTAATGAGCAGTTCTTC.